This passage covers 18 T cell receptor beta chains from one sample sequenced in a study of T-cell reconstitution after alpha-beta-depleted transplantation in children. Unique molecular identifiers were incorporated when the TCRbeta library was constructed. TCRdb fed the PCR reads into MiXCR, producing one record per CDR3 protein. Altogether about a million distinct CDR3 sequences are present, about 30% being singletons, with the ten largest covering 25% to 35%. The input for sequencing was PBMCs, mostly from graft donor cells, taken 360 days after TCRalphabeta/CD19-depleted stem cell transplant. The receptors originated from a boy under two years old who had a stem cell transplant for SCID, so the T cells may come from the graft donor.

This clonotype was seen a handful of times. This rearrangement joins TRBV7-9 to TRBJ2-7, with D unclear. This CDR3 is built from 14 residues. Germline CDR1 reads SEHNR; CDR2 reads FQNEAQ (reference sequence). Deletions cut 1 base from V and 1 base from J, with 8 bases between. CDR3: CASSLVPNSYEQYF. CDR3 coding DNA: TGTGCCAGCAGCTTAGTACCAAATTCCTACGAGCAGTACTTC.

The CDR3 loop is CASAPDRGELFF. The CDR3 DNA follows: TGTGCCAGCGCCCCGGACAGGGGGGAGCTGTTTTTT. The chain has TRBV12-3 or TRBV12-4 and TRBJ2-2, with TRBD1 matching 7 bases. Losses at the gene ends were 8 bases for V and 8 bases for J; bases not matched to a gene: 5. The CDR3 runs 12 residues.

This clonotype was detected only a few times. V usage is TRBV12-3 or TRBV12-4 and J usage is TRBJ2-7; 8 nucleotides line up with TRBD1. Trimming took 5 bases from V and 0 from J; bases not matched to a gene: 3. The CDR3 contains 14 residues. DNA of the CDR3: TGTGCCAGCAGTCGGGACAGGAGCTCCTACGAGCAGTACGTC. It codes for CASSRDRSSYEQYV.

Many counts were recorded for this clonotype. The chain links TRBV27 to TRBJ1-5; D is uncertain. Germline values: CDR1 MNHEY, CDR2 SMNVEV (reference sequence). The CDR3 spans 13 residues. Trimming shortened V by 3 bases and J by 1 base, and 4 bases separated the two germline ends. The CDR3 loop is CASSFFSNQPQHF. The CDR3 coding sequence is TGTGCCAGCAGTTTCTTCAGCAATCAGCCCCAGCATTTT.

This clonotype was counted ten times or more. The J gene is TRBJ2-1, the V gene TRBV12-3 or TRBV12-4; weak D call: TRBD2 (5 bases). This CDR3 is built from 13 residues. Trimming removed 4 bases at V and 3 bases at J, with 7 bases between. CDR3 loop: CASSYGVYNEQFF. CDR3 in DNA: TGTGCCAGCAGTTACGGGGTCTACAATGAGCAGTTCTTC.

This clonotype has just a few counts. This chain links TRBV29-1 with TRBJ2-7, with D unclear. Trimming left V 4 bases short and J 7 bases short, with 17 bases between. The CDR3 sequence is 13 residues long. The germline V gene encodes CDR1 SQVTM and CDR2 ANQGSEA. The CDR3 region is CSVASPPRVEQYF. In DNA form, the CDR3 reads TGCAGCGTTGCCAGTCCCCCCCGCGTAGAGCAGTACTTC.

Only a few counts were recorded for this clonotype. The chain combines TRBV5-1 with TRBJ1-2, with D tentatively TRBD1 (5 bases). V was pared by 1 base and J by 2 bases, with 18 bases between. The germline V gene encodes CDR1 SGHRS and CDR2 YFSETQ. This CDR3 has 17 amino acids. The CDR3 coding sequence is TGCGCCAGCAGCTTGAGGGGTCTCCCGATGGCAAACTATGGCTACACCTTC. Its translation is CASSLRGLPMANYGYTF.

Many counts were recorded for this clonotype. The rearrangement uses TRBV11-2 and TRBJ1-1; D is unresolved. The CDR3 length is 16 residues. The germline CDR1 and CDR2 sequences are SGHAT and FQNNGV. With 1 base removed from V and 1 base from J, the gap between germline ends came to 13 bases. The CDR3 sequence is CASSLAPLGKNTEAFF. CDR3 nucleotide sequence: TGTGCCAGCAGCTTAGCCCCGTTGGGGAAGAACACTGAAGCTTTCTTT.

This clonotype showed up just once. This chain uses TRBV5-1 with TRBJ1-2; 8 bases match TRBD1. There are 16 residues in the CDR3. Trimming removed 0 bases from V and 4 bases from J; junction bases left unmatched: 8. From germline, CDR1 is SGHRS and CDR2 YFSETQ. DNA of the CDR3: TGCGCCAGCAGCTTGGGGACCCGGGACAGGAGCTATGGCTACACCTTC. Encoded protein: CASSLGTRDRSYGYTF. Filled out from reference TRBV5-1 and TRBJ1-2, the complete variable domain reads KAGVTQTPRYLIKTRGQQVTLSCSPISGHRSVSWYQQTPGQGLQFLFEYFSETQRNKGNFPGRFSGRQFSNSRSEMNVSTLELGDSALYLCASSLGTRDRSYGYTFGSGTRLTVV.

This clonotype turned up a few times. The gene calls are TRBV12-3 or TRBV12-4 and TRBJ2-1, with TRBD2 as a possible D gene (5 bases). The CDR3 extends over 14 amino acids. The germline V and J ends were trimmed by 3 bases and 9 bases, with 15 bases remaining between them. This CDR3 reads CASSFQLGMGEQFF. The CDR3 DNA reads TGTGCCAGCAGTTTTCAACTAGGGATGGGTGAGCAGTTCTTC.

The V gene is TRBV29-1, the J gene TRBJ2-5, with D perhaps TRBD1 (5 bases). Trimming took off 1 base at V and 0 bases at J, with 12 bases between the two ends. CDR1 SQVTM and CDR2 ANQGSEA come from the germline V gene. This CDR3 contains 15 residues. CDR3 sequence (DNA): TGCAGCGTTGAAGGGGGCCAGATAAACCAAGAGACCCAGTACTTC. Its protein product is CSVEGGQINQETQYF.

This chain uses TRBV4-3 with TRBJ1-3, with unresolved D. With 3 bases removed from V and 4 bases from J, the gap between germline ends came to 13 bases. The CDR3 has 15 amino acids. CDR1 and CDR2 (germline): LGHNA, YSLEER. CDR3 amino acids: CASSQYGSRGNTIYF. The CDR3 DNA is TGCGCCAGCAGCCAGTATGGCTCGAGAGGAAACACCATATATTTT.

This clonotype was seen a few times. The rearrangement uses TRBV10-1 and TRBJ2-5, with 7 bases that match TRBD1. Germline-derived CDR1 and CDR2 are WNHNN and SYGVQD (reference sequence). V shed 3 bases and J 5 bases; nucleotides not matched to a gene: 9. CDR3 length: 15 amino acids. The CDR3 DNA reads as TGCGCCAGCAGTGACCGTCCAGGGGGTAGGGAGACCCAGTACTTC. It is translated as CASSDRPGGRETQYF.

The chain uses TRBV29-1 and TRBJ2-7, with D maybe TRBD1 (6 bases). Trimming took off 6 bases at V and 4 bases at J, with 13 bases between the two ends. Germline V lookup: CDR1 SQVTM, CDR2 ANQGSEA. This CDR3 is 12 amino acids long. The CDR3 coding sequence is TGCAGCGTCGACGGACAGAAATACGAGCAGTACTTC. It codes for CSVDGQKYEQYF.

This clonotype has more than one count but fewer than ten. The chain is built from TRBV7-8 and TRBJ2-7; 7 bases agree with TRBD1. J was trimmed by 6 bases and V by 5 bases; bases with no gene match: 16. The CDR3 spans 16 residues. Germline loops: CDR1 SGHVS, CDR2 FQNEAQ. The CDR3 loop is CASSQRPGTVNPEQYF. The DNA of the CDR3 is TGTGCCAGCAGCCAACGTCCCGGGACAGTTAATCCCGAGCAGTACTTC.

The rearrangement uses TRBV6-1 and TRBJ1-5, with TRBD1 identical over 8 bases. Germline CDR1 is MNHNS and CDR2 is SASEGT. Trimming took 7 bases from V and 0 from J; bases not matched to a gene: 8. The CDR3 covers 16 residues. The chain's CDR3 is CASNGQGAYSNQPQHF. The DNA for the CDR3 is TGTGCCAGCAATGGACAGGGTGCCTATAGCAATCAGCCCCAGCATTTT.

This clonotype was seen a handful of times. This chain links TRBV7-9 with TRBJ1-1; 7 bases align to TRBD1. The V gene end was trimmed by 3 bases and the J gene end by 2 bases; junction bases not matched to a gene: 6. Germline CDR1 SEHNR, CDR2 FQNEAQ (reference sequence). This CDR3 has 15 amino acids. The CDR3 region is CASSFDRVGNTEAFF. CDR3 nucleotides: TGTGCCAGCAGCTTCGACAGGGTGGGTAACACTGAAGCTTTCTTT. The full variable domain, completed using reference TRBV7-9 and TRBJ1-1, is DTGVSQNPRHKITKRGQNVTFRCDPISEHNRLYWYRQTLGQGPEFLTYFQNEAQLEKSRLLSDRFSAERPKGSFSTLEIQRTEQGDSAMYLCASSFDRVGNTEAFFGQGTRLTVV.

This clonotype was counted only a few times. V usage is TRBV12-3 or TRBV12-4 and J usage is TRBJ2-5, with D hard to call. The CDR3 is 16 amino acids. Trimming removed 0 bases from V and 4 bases from J, with 15 bases in between. CDR3 region: CASSLAFQARPETQYF. The CDR3 coding sequence is TGTGCCAGCAGTTTAGCGTTTCAGGCGAGGCCAGAGACCCAGTACTTC.